Below, 10 T cell receptor beta chains from the same sample are listed, as sequenced in a study of T cells in narcolepsy. Generated by immunoSEQ multiplex PCR, the TCRdb table keeps only in-frame clones and is missing some. The sample yields tens of thousands of clones, approximately 84% seen once. Specimen: CD45RA- memory CD4+ T cells from PBMCs. The receptors derive from a human donor with narcolepsy.

V is TRBV6-5 and J is TRBJ2-7; TRBD1 matches 8 bases. This CDR3 has 14 residues. V trimming: 7 bases; J trimming: 3 bases; junction bases outside the gene matches: 8. Germline CDR1 and CDR2: MNHEY and SVGAGI. The DNA for the CDR3 is TGTGCCAGCACCCGGAGGACAGGGAGCTACGAGCAGTACTTC. Its protein is CASTRRTGSYEQYF.

V gene TRBV13 combines with J gene TRBJ1-5, with D tentatively TRBD1 (5 bases). The CDR3 is 14 amino acids. Germline CDR1 PRHDT, CDR2 FYEKMQ (reference sequence). The V end was cut by 0 bases, the J end by 4 bases, with 7 bases between. The CDR3 here is CASSLGGVNQPQHF. CDR3 sequence (DNA): TGTGCCAGCAGCTTAGGAGGGGTAAATCAGCCCCAGCATTTT.

The chain joins TRBV2 to TRBJ1-5, with a possible D match to TRBD1 (6 bases). Between the trimmed V and J ends, which lost 7 bases and 2 bases, there was a span of 12 bases. Germline V lookup: CDR1 SNHLY, CDR2 FYNNEI. This CDR3 has 14 residues. The CDR3 DNA sequence: TGTGCCAGCAAGGGGGGCTTGGGCAATCAGCCCCAGCATTTT. It codes for CASKGGLGNQPQHF.

The V call is TRBV7-9, the J call TRBJ2-3; unclear D gene. In germline, CDR1 is SEHNR, CDR2 FQNEAQ (reference sequence). This CDR3 region has 14 residues. The germline V and J ends were trimmed by 0 bases and 10 bases, with 14 bases remaining between them. The CDR3 DNA sequence: TGTGCCAGCAGCTTAGCGGCCTTCGGAGTGTCGCAGTATTTT. Protein: CASSLAAFGVSQYF.

The chain combines TRBV5-1 with TRBJ2-1; 9 bases line up with TRBD2. CDR1 and CDR2 from the germline V gene are SGHRS and YFSETQ. V gave up 0 bases and J gave up 9 bases; unmatched junction bases: 7. This CDR3 spans 15 amino acids. CDR3: CASSLAPAGGSEQFF. CDR3 bases: TGCGCCAGCAGCTTGGCTCCAGCGGGAGGATCTGAGCAGTTCTTC.

V usage is TRBV10-1 and J usage is TRBJ1-5; unclear D gene. The CDR3 has 13 amino acids. Trimming removed 4 bases from V and 5 bases from J, with 9 bases in between. Germline assignment: CDR1 WNHNN and CDR2 SYGVQD (reference sequence). The CDR3 DNA sequence: TGCGCCAGCAGTGCCCCGATAGATCAGCCCCAGCATTTT. Translating gives CASSAPIDQPQHF.

The rearrangement joins TRBV6-1 to TRBJ2-3; TRBD1 matches 9 bases. V trimming: 5 bases; J trimming: 3 bases; junction bases outside the gene matches: 6. Germline lookup yields CDR1 MNHNS and CDR2 SASEGT. This CDR3 is built from 15 residues. The DNA of the CDR3 is TGTGCCAGCAGTTCCGGGACAGGGAAGACAGATACGCAGTATTTT. It codes for CASSSGTGKTDTQYF.

The count of this clone is one. The V and J genes are TRBV6-5 and TRBJ2-7; D uncertain. Between the trimmed V and J ends, which lost 7 bases and 3 bases, there was a span of 16 bases. The CDR3 totals 14 residues. Per germline, CDR1 MNHEY and CDR2 SVGAGI. The DNA of the CDR3 is TGTGCCAGCACCCCCAAGGCAGACCTCTACGAGCAGTACTTC. Encoded protein: CASTPKADLYEQYF.

The V call is TRBV7-2, the J call TRBJ2-3; 8 positions match TRBD1. V shed 0 bases and J 6 bases; nucleotides not matched to a gene: 8. Germline values: CDR1 SGHTA, CDR2 FQGNSA. The CDR3 is made up of 16 amino acids. CDR3 DNA: TGTGCCAGCAGCTTAGCCGGGACAGGACTTCGGGATACGCAGTATTTT. Protein product: CASSLAGTGLRDTQYF.

This clone has more than one count but fewer than ten. This sequence joins TRBV11-1 and TRBJ2-4; D is undetermined. Per germline, CDR1 SGHAT and CDR2 FQDESV (reference sequence). V lost 6 bases and J 6 bases, leaving 6 bases between the germline ends. The CDR3 is 11 residues long. For the CDR3, the DNA is TGTGCCAGCAGAAGGGCAAACATTCAGTACTTC. Encoded protein: CASRRANIQYF.